A selection of T cell receptor beta chains follows, all from one sample in a study of beta chain features in type 1 diabetes. Measured with immunoSEQ multiplex PCR; TCRdb has only the in-frame clones, and not every one. Here the sample spans 300,000 to 400,000 clones, 9.3% being singletons. The specimen was central memory CD4+ T cells from blood. Receptors originate from a young man with type 1 diabetes. CDR3s include the opening cysteine and the closing phenylalanine or tryptophan. Each record gives: D gene, clone size, J gene, V gene, CDR3 protein, CDR3 DNA. A D gene is named only where the DNA matches it firmly. Part of the rows lack a size; the others show once, few, many or a class for expanded clones.

D gene: TRBD2; clone size: NA; J gene: TRBJ2-3; V gene: TRBV5-4; CDR3 protein: CASSLRLAGPSTDTQYF; CDR3 DNA: TGTGCCAGCAGCTTAAGACTAGCGGGCCCTAGCACAGATACGCAGTATTTT
D gene: NA; clone size: few; J gene: TRBJ2-2; V gene: TRBV5-8; CDR3 protein: CASSLGRAANTGELFF; CDR3 DNA: TGTGCCAGCAGCTTGGGAAGGGCCGCGAACACCGGGGAGCTGTTTTTT
D gene: NA; clone size: NA; J gene: TRBJ2-3; V gene: TRBV6-6; CDR3 protein: CASSYSSAGDTQYF; CDR3 DNA: TGTGCCAGCAGTTACTCGTCTGCCGGAGATACGCAGTATTTT
D gene: TRBD2; clone size: few; J gene: TRBJ2-5; V gene: TRBV27; CDR3 protein: CASSTRGGVRETQYF; CDR3 DNA: TGTGCCAGCAGTACGCGGGGGGGCGTCCGGGAGACCCAGTACTTC
D gene: TRBD2; clone size: few; J gene: TRBJ2-1; V gene: TRBV9; CDR3 protein: CASSVEGSGGPYNEQFF; CDR3 DNA: TGTGCCAGCAGCGTAGAAGGTAGCGGGGGGCCATACAATGAGCAGTTCTTC
D gene: TRBD1; clone size: NA; J gene: TRBJ2-5; V gene: TRBV2; CDR3 protein: CASSGQGAAGETQYF; CDR3 DNA: TGTGCCAGCAGTGGACAGGGGGCGGCTGGGGAGACCCAGTACTTC
D gene: TRBD1; clone size: few; J gene: TRBJ2-1; V gene: TRBV7-8; CDR3 protein: CASSPQGQGAEQFF; CDR3 DNA: TGTGCCAGCAGCCCCCAGGGACAGGGGGCTGAGCAGTTCTTC
D gene: NA; clone size: NA; J gene: TRBJ2-1; V gene: TRBV4-3; CDR3 protein: CASSQDARGGAGIF; CDR3 DNA: TGCGCCAGCAGCCAAGATGCTCGCGGCGGAGCTGGGATCTTC
D gene: NA; clone size: few; J gene: TRBJ1-4; V gene: TRBV5-6; CDR3 protein: CASSRHVQGRIWATWIF; CDR3 DNA: TGTGCCAGCAGCCGCCACGTTCAGGGACGGATTTGGGCTACGTGGATTTTT
D gene: NA; clone size: NA; J gene: TRBJ2-3; V gene: TRBV6-5; CDR3 protein: CASSTTGNTQYF; CDR3 DNA: TGTGCCAGCAGCACCACTGGAAATACGCAGTATTTT
D gene: NA; clone size: few; J gene: TRBJ1-1; V gene: TRBV18; CDR3 protein: CASSPGFYTQNTEAFF; CDR3 DNA: TGTGCCAGCTCACCAGGGTTTTACACCCAGAACACTGAAGCTTTCTTT
D gene: NA; clone size: many; J gene: TRBJ1-4; V gene: TRBV23-1; CDR3 protein: CASRTSEKLFF; CDR3 DNA: TGCGCCAGCCGAACGAGTGAAAAACTGTTTTTT
D gene: NA; clone size: NA; J gene: TRBJ1-6; V gene: TRBV11-2; CDR3 protein: CASSSPDNSPLHF; CDR3 DNA: TGTGCCAGCAGCTCACCAGATAATTCACCCCTCCACTTT
D gene: NA; clone size: NA; J gene: TRBJ1-4; V gene: TRBV5-1; CDR3 protein: CASSSQGSTNEKLFF; CDR3 DNA: TGCGCCAGCAGCTCACAGGGTTCAACTAATGAAAAACTGTTTTTT
D gene: NA; clone size: NA; J gene: TRBJ2-2; V gene: TRBV7-2; CDR3 protein: CASSSQENGELFF; CDR3 DNA: TGTGCCAGCAGCTCCCAAGAAAACGGGGAGCTGTTTTTT
D gene: NA; clone size: few; J gene: TRBJ2-3; V gene: TRBV4-3; CDR3 protein: CASSQDWLAQHTDTQYF; CDR3 DNA: TGCGCCAGCAGCCAGGATTGGCTAGCGCAGCACACAGATACGCAGTATTTT
D gene: TRBD1; clone size: NA; J gene: TRBJ2-3; V gene: TRBV18; CDR3 protein: CASSTSAGGQDTQYF; CDR3 DNA: TGTGCCAGCTCAACATCCGCAGGGGGCCAAGATACGCAGTATTTT
D gene: NA; clone size: NA; J gene: TRBJ2-4; V gene: TRBV30; CDR3 protein: CACIADSNKNIQYF; CDR3 DNA: TGTGCCTGCATAGCCGACAGTAACAAAAACATTCAGTACTTC
D gene: NA; clone size: many; J gene: TRBJ2-4; V gene: TRBV7-9; CDR3 protein: CASSPVGGSKNIQYF; CDR3 DNA: TGTGCCAGCAGCCCGGTGGGGGGCTCTAAAAACATTCAGTACTTC
D gene: NA; clone size: NA; J gene: TRBJ2-5; V gene: TRBV29-1; CDR3 protein: CSVLRSPRETQYF; CDR3 DNA: TGCAGCGTTTTGAGGTCACCGAGGGAGACCCAGTACTTC
D gene: NA; clone size: few; J gene: TRBJ1-6; V gene: TRBV4-1; CDR3 protein: CASSQDRVGNSPLHF; CDR3 DNA: TGCGCCAGCAGCCAAGATCGGGTCGGAAATTCACCCCTCCACTTT
D gene: NA; clone size: few; J gene: TRBJ1-3; V gene: TRBV18; CDR3 protein: CASSPPSGGNTIYF; CDR3 DNA: TGTGCCAGCTCACCACCGTCGGGGGGGAACACCATATATTTT
D gene: NA; clone size: NA; J gene: TRBJ1-2; V gene: TRBV2; CDR3 protein: CASSDGDYGYTF; CDR3 DNA: TGTGCCAGCAGTGATGGAGACTATGGCTACACCTTC
D gene: NA; clone size: few; J gene: TRBJ2-6; V gene: TRBV7-9; CDR3 protein: CASSLGQGYGANVLTF; CDR3 DNA: TGTGCCAGCAGCTTAGGCCAGGGATACGGGGCCAACGTCCTGACTTTC
D gene: NA; clone size: few; J gene: TRBJ1-1; V gene: TRBV2; CDR3 protein: CASSVATEAFF; CDR3 DNA: TGTGCCAGCAGTGTAGCCACTGAAGCTTTCTTT
D gene: NA; clone size: NA; J gene: TRBJ2-7; V gene: TRBV27; CDR3 protein: CASRDTYEQYF; CDR3 DNA: TGTGCCAGCAGGGACACCTACGAGCAGTACTTC
D gene: NA; clone size: NA; J gene: TRBJ1-1; V gene: TRBV5-1; CDR3 protein: CASSSGGWSTEAFF; CDR3 DNA: TGCGCCAGCAGCTCAGGAGGCTGGAGCACTGAAGCTTTCTTT
D gene: NA; clone size: few; J gene: TRBJ2-1; V gene: TRBV30; CDR3 protein: CAWSVLENEQFF; CDR3 DNA: TGTGCCTGGAGTGTACTGGAGAATGAGCAGTTCTTC
D gene: TRBD1; clone size: NA; J gene: TRBJ1-1; V gene: TRBV9; CDR3 protein: CASSVGAGGGTEAFF; CDR3 DNA: TGTGCCAGCAGCGTAGGGGCAGGGGGAGGGACTGAAGCTTTCTTT
D gene: NA; clone size: NA; J gene: TRBJ1-5; V gene: TRBV27; CDR3 protein: CASSLGNQPQHF; CDR3 DNA: TGTGCCAGCAGTTTGGGCAATCAGCCCCAGCATTTT
D gene: TRBD2; clone size: NA; J gene: TRBJ2-5; V gene: TRBV9; CDR3 protein: CASSALAGGTQETQYF; CDR3 DNA: TGTGCCAGCAGCGCCCTAGCGGGGGGTACCCAAGAGACCCAGTACTTC
D gene: NA; clone size: NA; J gene: TRBJ2-2; V gene: TRBV2; CDR3 protein: CASNPDYPRSGELFF; CDR3 DNA: TGTGCCAGCAATCCGGACTACCCTCGGAGCGGGGAGCTGTTTTTT
D gene: TRBD1; clone size: NA; J gene: TRBJ1-6; V gene: TRBV5-1; CDR3 protein: CASRGTQGVSSPLHF; CDR3 DNA: TGCGCCAGCAGAGGGACACAGGGGGTCTCTTCACCCCTCCACTTT
D gene: NA; clone size: NA; J gene: TRBJ1-2; V gene: TRBV18; CDR3 protein: CASSPERDYYGYTF; CDR3 DNA: TGTGCCAGCTCACCAGAGAGGGATTACTATGGCTACACCTTC
D gene: TRBD2; clone size: NA; J gene: TRBJ2-3; V gene: TRBV18; CDR3 protein: CASSPGLAGTDTQYF; CDR3 DNA: TGTGCCAGCTCACCAGGACTAGCGGGGACAGATACGCAGTATTTT
D gene: NA; clone size: NA; J gene: TRBJ1-2; V gene: TRBV9; CDR3 protein: CASSVGTASKGGYTF; CDR3 DNA: TGTGCCAGCAGCGTAGGGACCGCCAGTAAAGGTGGCTACACCTTC
D gene: NA; clone size: NA; J gene: TRBJ1-6; V gene: TRBV28; CDR3 protein: CASTSSYNSPLHF; CDR3 DNA: TGTGCCAGCACCTCATCCTATAATTCACCCCTCCACTTT
D gene: NA; clone size: NA; J gene: TRBJ2-7; V gene: TRBV7-8; CDR3 protein: CASSLGPRSYEQYF; CDR3 DNA: TGTGCCAGCAGCTTAGGTCCCAGATCCTACGAGCAGTACTTC
D gene: NA; clone size: few; J gene: TRBJ2-1; V gene: TRBV11-2; CDR3 protein: CASSLTAGDNEQFF; CDR3 DNA: TGTGCCAGCAGCTTAACGGCAGGTGACAATGAGCAGTTCTTC
D gene: TRBD1; clone size: NA; J gene: TRBJ2-3; V gene: TRBV7-9; CDR3 protein: CASSFEGADTQYF; CDR3 DNA: TGTGCCAGCAGCTTTGAGGGGGCCGATACGCAGTATTTT
D gene: NA; clone size: NA; J gene: TRBJ2-2; V gene: TRBV18; CDR3 protein: CASSPNRLDTGELFF; CDR3 DNA: TGTGCCAGCTCACCAAACCGCCTAGACACCGGGGAGCTGTTTTTT
D gene: TRBD1; clone size: many; J gene: TRBJ1-4; V gene: TRBV10-3; CDR3 protein: CAISESTGVGGEKLFF; CDR3 DNA: TGTGCCATCAGTGAATCGACAGGGGTCGGCGGTGAAAAACTGTTTTTT
D gene: TRBD1; clone size: few; J gene: TRBJ1-1; V gene: TRBV25-1; CDR3 protein: CASSELAGQPVTEAFF; CDR3 DNA: TGTGCCAGCAGTGAATTGGCGGGACAGCCGGTCACTGAAGCTTTCTTT
D gene: TRBD1; clone size: few; J gene: TRBJ1-2; V gene: TRBV10-1; CDR3 protein: CASSPDRNYGYTF; CDR3 DNA: TGCGCCAGCAGTCCGGACAGGAACTATGGCTACACCTTC